This T cell receptor beta chain was recorded in a study of T cell repertoires in cytomegalovirus infection. Study-level points and caveats: HLA-C-restricted, CMV-specific TCR beta clonotypes were dominant ex vivo.

This clonotype was seen repeatedly, ten times or more. Its specificity is not known. Unmatched junction bases numbered 9, after V lost 6 bases and J lost 10 bases. CDR1 is SGHVS and CDR2 is FQNEAQ in the germline V gene. CDR3 length: 13 amino acids. TCRdb processed the reads anew with MiXCR; each CDR3 protein has one entry. The sample yields about 700,000 distinct CDR3 sequences, about 30% seen once. This clonotype was obtained from a human donor in good health (CMV status not recorded). Some clones in this sample may be carry-over from other donors' samples. V gene TRBV7-8 combines with J gene TRBJ2-1; 7 positions agree with TRBD2. The sample was cultured PBMCs, taken from culture after CMV antigen stimulation. CDR3 protein: CASRPSSGSEQFF. The CDR3 nucleotides read TGTGCCAGCAGACCCAGTAGCGGGTCCGAGCAGTTCTTC.